This T cell receptor beta chain was recorded in a study of cytomegalovirus exposure and HLA in healthy donors. A multiplex PCR was run with 60 Vbeta primers and 13 Jbeta primers. Assay: immunoSEQ multiplex PCR; the TCRdb copy retains only in-frame clones and omits some. The sample has roughly 240,000 clones, about four fifths seen once. Germline V gene lookup returns CDR1 SGHTA and CDR2 FQGNSA. The CDR3 runs 18 residues. Trimming took 2 bases from V and 6 from J, leaving 22 bases between them. Sequenced sample: PBMCs. The V and J genes are TRBV7-2 and TRBJ2-2, with D possibly TRBD1 on 6 matching bases. This clonotype originated in a woman between 40 and 50 years old in good health and CMV-seropositive. CDR3 residues: CASSLIDPYLRGSGELFF. The CDR3 DNA reads as TGTGCCAGCAGCTTAATTGACCCCTATCTCAGGGGATCCGGGGAGCTGTTTTTT.